This record covers a single TCR beta chain. These data come from a study of blood T cell repertoires in COVID-19. Profiling relied on immunoSEQ multiplex PCR, and the TCRdb table lists in-frame clones only, not all of them. The table lists roughly 200,000 clones, around 87% of them singletons, with approximately 2.4% in the top ten. CDR3 length equals 13 residues. Trimming took 10 bases from V and 2 from J, leaving 14 bases between them. CDR1 is MNHEY and CDR2 is SVGAGI in the germline V gene. This clonotype was sampled from a woman between 25 and 40 years old who had recovered from COVID-19. The material sequenced was PBMCs or T cells enriched from blood (not recorded which). The chain has TRBV6-5 and TRBJ1-2; TRBD1 might be the D (6 bases). CDR3 bases: TGTGCCACATTTCACAGGGCGAACTATGGCTACACCTTC. It is translated as CATFHRANYGYTF.